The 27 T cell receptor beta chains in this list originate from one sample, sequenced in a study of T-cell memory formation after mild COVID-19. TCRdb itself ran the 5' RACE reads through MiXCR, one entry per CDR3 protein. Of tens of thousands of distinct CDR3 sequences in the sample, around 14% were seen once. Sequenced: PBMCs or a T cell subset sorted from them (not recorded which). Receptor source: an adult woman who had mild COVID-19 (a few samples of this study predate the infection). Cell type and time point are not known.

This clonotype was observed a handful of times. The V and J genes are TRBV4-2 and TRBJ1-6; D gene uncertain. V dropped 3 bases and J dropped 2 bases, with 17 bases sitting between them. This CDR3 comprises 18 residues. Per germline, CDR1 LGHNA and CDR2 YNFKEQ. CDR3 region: CASSQNRADVTYNSPLHF. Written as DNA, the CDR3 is TGTGCCAGCAGCCAGAACCGGGCCGACGTTACCTATAATTCACCCCTCCACTTT.

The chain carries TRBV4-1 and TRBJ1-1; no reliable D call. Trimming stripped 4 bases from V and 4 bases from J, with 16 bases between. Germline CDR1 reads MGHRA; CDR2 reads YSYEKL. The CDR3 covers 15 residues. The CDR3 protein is CASSLHTEDGTEAFF. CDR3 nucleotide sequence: TGCGCCAGCAGCCTCCACACCGAGGATGGCACTGAAGCTTTCTTT.

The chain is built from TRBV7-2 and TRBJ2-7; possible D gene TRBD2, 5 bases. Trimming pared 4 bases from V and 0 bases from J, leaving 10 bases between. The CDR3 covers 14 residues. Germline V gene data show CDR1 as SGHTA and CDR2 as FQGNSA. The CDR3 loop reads CASSSEADSYEQYF. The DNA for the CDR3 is TGTGCCAGCAGCTCGGAGGCTGACTCCTACGAGCAGTACTTC.

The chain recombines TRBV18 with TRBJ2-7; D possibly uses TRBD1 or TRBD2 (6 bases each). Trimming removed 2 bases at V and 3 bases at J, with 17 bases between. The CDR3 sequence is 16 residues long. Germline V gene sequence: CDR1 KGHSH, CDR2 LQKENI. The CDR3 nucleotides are TGTGCCAGCTCACCAATGGGGGGCCACGAAAACTACGAGCAGTACTTC. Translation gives CASSPMGGHENYEQYF.

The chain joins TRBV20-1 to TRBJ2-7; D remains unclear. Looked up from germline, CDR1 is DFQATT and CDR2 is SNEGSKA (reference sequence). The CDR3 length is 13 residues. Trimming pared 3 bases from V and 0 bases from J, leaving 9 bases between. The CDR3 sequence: CSASWGSSYEQYF. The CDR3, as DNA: TGCAGTGCTAGTTGGGGAAGCTCCTACGAGCAGTACTTC.

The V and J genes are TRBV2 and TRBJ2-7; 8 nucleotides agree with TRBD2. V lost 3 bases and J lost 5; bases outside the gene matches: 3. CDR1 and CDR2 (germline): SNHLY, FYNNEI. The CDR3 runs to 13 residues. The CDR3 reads CASSDGTSDEQYF. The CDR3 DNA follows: TGTGCCAGCAGTGACGGGACTAGTGACGAGCAGTACTTC.

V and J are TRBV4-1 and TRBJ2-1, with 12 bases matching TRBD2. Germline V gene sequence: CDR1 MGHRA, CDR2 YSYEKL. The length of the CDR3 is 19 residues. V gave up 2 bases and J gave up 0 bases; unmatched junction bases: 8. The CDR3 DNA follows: TGCGCCAGCAGCCAAAGGGGGGCGACTAGCGGGGGCTCCTACAATGAGCAGTTCTTC. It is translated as CASSQRGATSGGSYNEQFF.

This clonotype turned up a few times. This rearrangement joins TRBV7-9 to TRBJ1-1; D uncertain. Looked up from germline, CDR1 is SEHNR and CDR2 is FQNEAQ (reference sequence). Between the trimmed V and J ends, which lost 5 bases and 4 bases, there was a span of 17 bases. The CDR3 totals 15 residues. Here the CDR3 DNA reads TGTGCCAGCAGCCCCGTGGACGGGGAGGGCACTGAAGCTTTCTTT. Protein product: CASSPVDGEGTEAFF.

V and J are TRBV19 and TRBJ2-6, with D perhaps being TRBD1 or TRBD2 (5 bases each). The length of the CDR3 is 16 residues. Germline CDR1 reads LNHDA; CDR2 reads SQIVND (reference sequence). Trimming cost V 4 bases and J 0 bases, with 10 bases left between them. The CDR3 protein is CASSRDGSSGANVLTF. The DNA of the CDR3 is TGTGCCAGTAGTAGGGACGGCAGCTCTGGGGCCAACGTCCTGACTTTC.

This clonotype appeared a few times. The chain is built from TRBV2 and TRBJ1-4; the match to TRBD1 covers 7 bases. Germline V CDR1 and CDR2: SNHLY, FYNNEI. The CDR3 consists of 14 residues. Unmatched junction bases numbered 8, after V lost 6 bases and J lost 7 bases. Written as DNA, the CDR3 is TGTGCCAGCAGGGAGACAGGGCCACTTGAAAAACTGTTTTTT. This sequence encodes CASRETGPLEKLFF.

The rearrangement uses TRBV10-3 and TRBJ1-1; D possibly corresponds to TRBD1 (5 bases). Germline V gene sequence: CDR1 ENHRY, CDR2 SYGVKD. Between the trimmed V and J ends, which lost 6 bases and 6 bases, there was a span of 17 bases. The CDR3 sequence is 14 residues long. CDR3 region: CAISRRGDGAEAFF. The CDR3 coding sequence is TGTGCCATCAGCCGTCGGGGGGATGGAGCTGAAGCTTTCTTT.

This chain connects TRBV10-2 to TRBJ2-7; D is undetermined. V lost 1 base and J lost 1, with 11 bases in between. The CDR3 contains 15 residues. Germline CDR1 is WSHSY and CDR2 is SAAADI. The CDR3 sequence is CASSELVSASYEQYF. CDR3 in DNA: TGCGCCAGCAGTGAGTTGGTCTCCGCGTCCTACGAGCAGTACTTC.

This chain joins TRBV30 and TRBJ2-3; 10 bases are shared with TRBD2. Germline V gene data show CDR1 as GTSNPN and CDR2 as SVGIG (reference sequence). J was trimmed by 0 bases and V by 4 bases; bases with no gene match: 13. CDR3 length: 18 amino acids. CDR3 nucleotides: TGTGCCTGGACCCCGGGGGGGACTAGCGACTTGAGCACAGATACGCAGTATTTT. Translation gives CAWTPGGTSDLSTDTQYF.

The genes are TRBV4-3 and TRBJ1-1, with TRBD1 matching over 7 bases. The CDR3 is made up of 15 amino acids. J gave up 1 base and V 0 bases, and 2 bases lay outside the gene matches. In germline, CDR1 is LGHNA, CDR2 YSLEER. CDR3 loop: CASSQDRTGNTEAFF. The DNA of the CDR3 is TGCGCCAGCAGCCAAGATCGGACAGGGAACACTGAAGCTTTCTTT.

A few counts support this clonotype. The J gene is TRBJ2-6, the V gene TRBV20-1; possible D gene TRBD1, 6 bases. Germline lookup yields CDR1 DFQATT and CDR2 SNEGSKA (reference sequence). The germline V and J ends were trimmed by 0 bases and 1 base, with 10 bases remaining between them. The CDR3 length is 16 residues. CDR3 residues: CSARDAGQSGANVLTF. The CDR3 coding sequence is TGCAGTGCTAGAGATGCAGGACAGTCTGGGGCCAACGTCCTGACTTTC.

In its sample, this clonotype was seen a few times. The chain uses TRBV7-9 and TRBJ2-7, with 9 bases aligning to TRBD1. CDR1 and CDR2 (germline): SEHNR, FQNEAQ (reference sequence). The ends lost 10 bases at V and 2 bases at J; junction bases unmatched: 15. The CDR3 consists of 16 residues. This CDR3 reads CAITTNLDRGPYEQYF. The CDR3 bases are TGTGCCATCACCACAAACTTGGACAGGGGTCCCTACGAGCAGTACTTC.

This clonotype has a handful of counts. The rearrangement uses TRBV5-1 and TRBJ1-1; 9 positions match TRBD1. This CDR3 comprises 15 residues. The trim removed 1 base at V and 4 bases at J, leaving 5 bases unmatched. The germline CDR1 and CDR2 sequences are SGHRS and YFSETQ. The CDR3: CASSLTGTGLTEAFF. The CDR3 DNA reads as TGCGCCAGCAGCTTGACCGGGACAGGGCTCACTGAAGCTTTCTTT. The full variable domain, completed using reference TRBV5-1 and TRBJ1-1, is KAGVTQTPRYLIKTRGQQVTLSCSPISGHRSVSWYQQTPGQGLQFLFEYFSETQRNKGNFPGRFSGRQFSNSRSEMNVSTLELGDSALYLCASSLTGTGLTEAFFGQGTRLTVV.

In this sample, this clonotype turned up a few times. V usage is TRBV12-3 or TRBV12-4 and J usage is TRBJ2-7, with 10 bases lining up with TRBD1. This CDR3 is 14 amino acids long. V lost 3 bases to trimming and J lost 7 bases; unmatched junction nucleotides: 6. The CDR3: CASSFRQGAGEQYF. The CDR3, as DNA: TGTGCCAGCAGTTTTAGACAGGGGGCGGGTGAGCAGTACTTC.

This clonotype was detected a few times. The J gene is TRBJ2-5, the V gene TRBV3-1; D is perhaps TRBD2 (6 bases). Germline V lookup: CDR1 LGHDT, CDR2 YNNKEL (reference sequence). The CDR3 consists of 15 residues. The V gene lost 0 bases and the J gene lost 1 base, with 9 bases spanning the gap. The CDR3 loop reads CASSQDWGVQETQYF. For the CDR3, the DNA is TGTGCCAGCAGCCAAGATTGGGGGGTCCAAGAGACCCAGTACTTC.

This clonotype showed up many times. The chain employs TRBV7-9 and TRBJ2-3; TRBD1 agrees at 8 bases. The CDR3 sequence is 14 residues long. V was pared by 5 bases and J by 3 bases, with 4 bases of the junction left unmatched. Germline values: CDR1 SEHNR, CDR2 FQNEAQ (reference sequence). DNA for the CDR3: TGTGCCAGCAGCCCCGGACAGGGTACAGATACGCAGTATTTT. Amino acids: CASSPGQGTDTQYF. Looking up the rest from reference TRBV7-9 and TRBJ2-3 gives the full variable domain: DTGVSQNPRHKITKRGQNVTFRCDPISEHNRLYWYRQTLGQGPEFLTYFQNEAQLEKSRLLSDRFSAERPKGSFSTLEIQRTEQGDSAMYLCASSPGQGTDTQYFGPGTRLTVL.

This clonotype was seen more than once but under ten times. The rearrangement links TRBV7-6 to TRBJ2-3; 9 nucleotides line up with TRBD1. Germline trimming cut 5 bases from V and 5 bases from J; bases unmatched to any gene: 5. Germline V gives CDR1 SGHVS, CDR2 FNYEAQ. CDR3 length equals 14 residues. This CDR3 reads CASSLTGGKDTQYF. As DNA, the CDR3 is TGTGCCAGCAGCCTGACAGGGGGGAAAGATACGCAGTATTTT.

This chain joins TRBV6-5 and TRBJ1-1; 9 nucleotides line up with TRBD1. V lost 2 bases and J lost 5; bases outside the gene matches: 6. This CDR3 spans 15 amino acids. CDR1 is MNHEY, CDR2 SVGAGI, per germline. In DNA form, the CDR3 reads TGTGCCAGCAGTTACAACAGGGGGCGACGGACTGAAGCTTTCTTT. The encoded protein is CASSYNRGRRTEAFF.

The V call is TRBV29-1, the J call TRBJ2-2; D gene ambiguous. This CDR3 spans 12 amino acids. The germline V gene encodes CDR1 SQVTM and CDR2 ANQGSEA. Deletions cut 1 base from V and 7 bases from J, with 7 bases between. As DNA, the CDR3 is TGCAGCGTTGAAGTACTGGGCGGGGAGCTGTTTTTT. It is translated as CSVEVLGGELFF.

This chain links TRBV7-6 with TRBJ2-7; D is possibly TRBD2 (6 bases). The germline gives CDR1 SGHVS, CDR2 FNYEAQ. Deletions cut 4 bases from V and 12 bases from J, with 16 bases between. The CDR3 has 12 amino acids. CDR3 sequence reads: CASSSRGWVLYF. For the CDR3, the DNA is TGTGCCAGCAGCTCCCGGGGGTGGGTTCTGTACTTC.

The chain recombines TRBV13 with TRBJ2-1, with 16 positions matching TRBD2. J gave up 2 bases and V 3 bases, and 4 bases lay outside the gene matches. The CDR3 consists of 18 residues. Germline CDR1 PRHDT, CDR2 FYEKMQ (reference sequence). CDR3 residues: CASSFPGTSGRAYNEQFF. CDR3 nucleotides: TGTGCCAGCAGCTTCCCCGGGACTAGCGGGAGGGCCTACAATGAGCAGTTCTTC.

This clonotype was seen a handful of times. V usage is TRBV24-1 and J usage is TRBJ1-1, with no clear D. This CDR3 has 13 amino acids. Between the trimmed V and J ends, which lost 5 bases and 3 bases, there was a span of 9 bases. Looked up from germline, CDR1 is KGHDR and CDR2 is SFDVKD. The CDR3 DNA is TGTGCCACCAGTGTCAAGGAGGACACTGAAGCTTTCTTT. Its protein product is CATSVKEDTEAFF.

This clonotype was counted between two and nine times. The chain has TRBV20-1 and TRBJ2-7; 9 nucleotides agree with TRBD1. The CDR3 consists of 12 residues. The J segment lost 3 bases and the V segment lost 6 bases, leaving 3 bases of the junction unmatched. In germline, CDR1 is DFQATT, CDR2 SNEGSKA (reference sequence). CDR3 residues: CSATGQGYEQYF. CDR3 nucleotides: TGCAGTGCGACGGGACAGGGCTACGAGCAGTACTTC.